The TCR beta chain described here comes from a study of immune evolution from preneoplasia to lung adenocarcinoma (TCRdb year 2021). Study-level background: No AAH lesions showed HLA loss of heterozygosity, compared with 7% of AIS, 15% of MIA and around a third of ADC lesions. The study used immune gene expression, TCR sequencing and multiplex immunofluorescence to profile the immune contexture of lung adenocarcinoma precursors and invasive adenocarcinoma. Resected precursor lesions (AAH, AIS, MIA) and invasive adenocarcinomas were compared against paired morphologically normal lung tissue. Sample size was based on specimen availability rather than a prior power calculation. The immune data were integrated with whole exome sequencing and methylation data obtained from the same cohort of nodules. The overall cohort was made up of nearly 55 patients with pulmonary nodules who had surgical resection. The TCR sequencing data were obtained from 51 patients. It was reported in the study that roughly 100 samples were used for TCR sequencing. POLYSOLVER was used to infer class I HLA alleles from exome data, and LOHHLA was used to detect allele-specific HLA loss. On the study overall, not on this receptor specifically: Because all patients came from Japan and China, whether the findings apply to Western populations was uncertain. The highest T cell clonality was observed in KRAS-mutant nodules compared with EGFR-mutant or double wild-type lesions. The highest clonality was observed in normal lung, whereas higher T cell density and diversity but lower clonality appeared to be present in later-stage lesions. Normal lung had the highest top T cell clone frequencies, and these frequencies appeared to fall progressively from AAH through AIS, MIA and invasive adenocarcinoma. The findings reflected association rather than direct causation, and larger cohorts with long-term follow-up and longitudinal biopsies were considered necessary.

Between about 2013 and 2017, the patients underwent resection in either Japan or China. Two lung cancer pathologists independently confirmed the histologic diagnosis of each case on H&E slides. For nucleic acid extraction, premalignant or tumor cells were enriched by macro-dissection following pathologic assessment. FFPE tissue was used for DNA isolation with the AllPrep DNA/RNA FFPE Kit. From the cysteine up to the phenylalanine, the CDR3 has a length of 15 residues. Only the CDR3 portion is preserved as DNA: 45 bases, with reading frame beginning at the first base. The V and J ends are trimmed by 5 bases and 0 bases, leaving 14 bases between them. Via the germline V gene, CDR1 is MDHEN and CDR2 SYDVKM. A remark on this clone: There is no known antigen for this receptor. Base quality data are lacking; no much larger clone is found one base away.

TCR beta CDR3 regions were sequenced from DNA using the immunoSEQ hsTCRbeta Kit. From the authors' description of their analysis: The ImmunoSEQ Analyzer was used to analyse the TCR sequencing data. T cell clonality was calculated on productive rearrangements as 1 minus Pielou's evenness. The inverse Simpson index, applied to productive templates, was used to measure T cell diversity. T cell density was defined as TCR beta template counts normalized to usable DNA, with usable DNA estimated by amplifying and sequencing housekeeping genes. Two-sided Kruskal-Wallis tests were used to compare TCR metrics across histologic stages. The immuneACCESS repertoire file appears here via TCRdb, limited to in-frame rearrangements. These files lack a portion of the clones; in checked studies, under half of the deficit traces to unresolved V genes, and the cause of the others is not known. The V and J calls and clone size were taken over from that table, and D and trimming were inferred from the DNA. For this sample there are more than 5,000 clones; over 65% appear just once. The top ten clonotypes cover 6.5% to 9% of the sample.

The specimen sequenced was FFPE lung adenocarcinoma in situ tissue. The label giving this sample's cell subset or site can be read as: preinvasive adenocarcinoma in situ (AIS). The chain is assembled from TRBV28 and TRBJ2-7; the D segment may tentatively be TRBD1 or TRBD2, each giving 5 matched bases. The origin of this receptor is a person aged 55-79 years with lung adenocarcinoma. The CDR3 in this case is CASSPTGTSSYEQYF. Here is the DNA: TGTGCCAGCAGTCCGACCGGGACCTCCTCCTACGAGCAGTACTTC.